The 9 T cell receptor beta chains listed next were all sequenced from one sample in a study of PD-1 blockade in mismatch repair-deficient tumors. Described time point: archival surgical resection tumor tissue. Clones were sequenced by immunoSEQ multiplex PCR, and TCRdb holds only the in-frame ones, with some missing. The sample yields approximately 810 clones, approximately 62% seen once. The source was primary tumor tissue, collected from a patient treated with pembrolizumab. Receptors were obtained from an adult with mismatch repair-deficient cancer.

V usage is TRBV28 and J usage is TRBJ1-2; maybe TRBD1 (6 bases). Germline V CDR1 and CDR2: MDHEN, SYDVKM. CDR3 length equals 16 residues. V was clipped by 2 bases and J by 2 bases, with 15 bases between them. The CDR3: CASSLSSQGPNYGYTF. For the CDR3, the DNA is TGTGCCAGCAGTTTAAGTTCGCAGGGGCCCAACTATGGCTACACCTTC.

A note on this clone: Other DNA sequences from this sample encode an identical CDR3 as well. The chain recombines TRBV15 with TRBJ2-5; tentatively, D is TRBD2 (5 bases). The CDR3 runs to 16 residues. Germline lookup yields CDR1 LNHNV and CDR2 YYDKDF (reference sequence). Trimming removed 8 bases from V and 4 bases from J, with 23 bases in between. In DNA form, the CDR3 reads TGTGCCACCTCGGCTTACGAGAGGGCAGTAGGAGAGACCCAGTACTTC. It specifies CATSAYERAVGETQYF.

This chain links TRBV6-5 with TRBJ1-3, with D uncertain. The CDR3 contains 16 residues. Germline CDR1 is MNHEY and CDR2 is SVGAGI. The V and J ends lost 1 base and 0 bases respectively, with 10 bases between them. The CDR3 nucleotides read TGTGCCAGCAGTTACTTTTTGTCTAGCTCTGGAAACACCATATATTTT. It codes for CASSYFLSSSGNTIYF.

CDR3 region: CASSQGEWTGGSYTF. In nucleotides, the CDR3 is TGCGCCAGCAGCCAAGGAGAATGGACAGGGGGCAGCTACACCTTC. The V call is TRBV4-1, the J call TRBJ1-2; 11 bases map to TRBD1. This CDR3 is 15 amino acids long. The junction had 7 bases not matched to a gene; V was cut back by 1 base and J by 9 bases. Germline CDR1 reads MGHRA; CDR2 reads YSYEKL.

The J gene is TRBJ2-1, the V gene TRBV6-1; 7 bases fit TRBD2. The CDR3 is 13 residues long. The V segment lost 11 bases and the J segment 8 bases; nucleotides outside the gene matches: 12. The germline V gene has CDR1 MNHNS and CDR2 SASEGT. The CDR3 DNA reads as TGTGCCGGGGAGGGACCCCCCGACGATGAGCAGTTCTTC. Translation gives CAGEGPPDDEQFF.

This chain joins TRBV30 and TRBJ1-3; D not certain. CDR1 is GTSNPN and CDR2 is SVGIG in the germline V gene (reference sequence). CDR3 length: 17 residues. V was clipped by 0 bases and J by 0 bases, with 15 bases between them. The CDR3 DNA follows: TGTGCCTGGAGTGTGACTCGGACGGAAAGCTCTGGAAACACCATATATTTT. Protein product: CAWSVTRTESSGNTIYF.

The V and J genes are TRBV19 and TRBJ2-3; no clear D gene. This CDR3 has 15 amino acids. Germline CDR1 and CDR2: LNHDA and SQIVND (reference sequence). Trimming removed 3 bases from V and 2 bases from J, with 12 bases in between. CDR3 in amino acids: CASSISAVFTDTQYF. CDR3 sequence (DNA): TGTGCCAGTAGTATCTCCGCGGTTTTCACAGATACGCAGTATTTT.

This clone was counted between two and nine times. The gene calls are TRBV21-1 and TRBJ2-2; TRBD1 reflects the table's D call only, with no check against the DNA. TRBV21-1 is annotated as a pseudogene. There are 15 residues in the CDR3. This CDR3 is CASSKETGSTGELFF. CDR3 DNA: TGTGCCAGCAGCAAAGAGACAGGGTCCACCGGGGAGCTGTTTTTT.

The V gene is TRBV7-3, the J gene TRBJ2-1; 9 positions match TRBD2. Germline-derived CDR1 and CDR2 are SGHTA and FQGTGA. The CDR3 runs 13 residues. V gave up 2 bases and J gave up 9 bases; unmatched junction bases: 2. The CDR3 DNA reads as TGTGCCAGCAGCTTATTGCGGGAGGGTGAGCAGTTCTTC. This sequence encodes CASSLLREGEQFF.